This T cell receptor beta chain derives from a study of shared clonotypes between healthy human individuals. The CDR3 length is 15 residues. Trimming at V came to 5 bases and at J to 4 bases, leaving 6 bases not matched to a gene. CDR1 is SEHNR, CDR2 FQNEAQ, per germline (reference sequence). Here immunoSEQ multiplex PCR was the method, and the copy in TCRdb shows in-frame clones only, minus some. This table has roughly 1,500,000 clones, about 98.5% appearing once. The sample holds one count of this clone. The sample has other DNA sequences that encode this CDR3 too. The sequencing sample was made of naive CD4+ T cells sorted from blood. Described subset: CD45RA+ positively selected. The gene calls are TRBV7-9 and TRBJ1-5; TRBD1 agrees at 9 bases. The sequence came from a man in his thirties or forties in good health. The CDR3 is CASSLGTGLNQPQHF. CDR3 DNA sequence: TGTGCCAGCAGCCTTGGGACAGGGCTTAATCAGCCCCAGCATTTT. The whole variable domain, filled in from reference TRBV7-9 and TRBJ1-5, reads DTGVSQNPRHKITKRGQNVTFRCDPISEHNRLYWYRQTLGQGPEFLTYFQNEAQLEKSRLLSDRFSAERPKGSFSTLEIQRTEQGDSAMYLCASSLGTGLNQPQHFGDGTRLSIL.